The present TCR beta chain was sequenced within a study of fetal regulatory T cell absence and autoimmunity. Trimming took 8 bases from V and 4 from J, leaving 14 bases between them. Germline V gene sequence: CDR1 ENHRY, CDR2 SYGVKD. The CDR3 totals 14 residues. Produced via immunoSEQ multiplex PCR; TCRdb's table is partial and in-frame only. The table lists about 95,000 clones, more than 70% of them singletons. The specimen was pancreas tissue. The TCR originated in a male donor with IPEX syndrome. The chain uses TRBV10-3 and TRBJ2-2; tentatively, D is TRBD1 or TRBD2 (5 bases each). In nucleotides, the CDR3 is TGTGCCATCGGGACGGACCCTTCCACCGGGGAGCTGTTTTTT. Amino acids: CAIGTDPSTGELFF.